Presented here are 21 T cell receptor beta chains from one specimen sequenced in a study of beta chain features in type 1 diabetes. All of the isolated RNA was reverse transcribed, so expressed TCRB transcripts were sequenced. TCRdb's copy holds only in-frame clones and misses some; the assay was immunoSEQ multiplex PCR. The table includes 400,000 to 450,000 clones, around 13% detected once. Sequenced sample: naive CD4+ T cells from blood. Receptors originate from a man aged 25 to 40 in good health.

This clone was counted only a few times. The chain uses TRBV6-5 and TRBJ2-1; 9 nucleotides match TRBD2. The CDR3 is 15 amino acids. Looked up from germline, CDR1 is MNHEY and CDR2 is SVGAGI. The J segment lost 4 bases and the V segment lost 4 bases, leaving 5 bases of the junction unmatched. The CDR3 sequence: CASSSLSGRYNEQFF. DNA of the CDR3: TGTGCCAGCAGTTCGCTCAGCGGGAGGTACAATGAGCAGTTCTTC.

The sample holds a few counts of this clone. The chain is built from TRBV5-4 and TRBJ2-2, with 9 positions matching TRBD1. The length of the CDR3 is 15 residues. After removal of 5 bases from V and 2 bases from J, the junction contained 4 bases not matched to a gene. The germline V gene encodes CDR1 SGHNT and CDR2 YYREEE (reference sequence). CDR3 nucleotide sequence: TGTGCCAGCAGGAGGGACAGGGCAAACACCGGGGAGCTGTTTTTT. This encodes CASRRDRANTGELFF.

As DNA, the CDR3 is TGTGCCAGCAGTGAAATGGCAGGGGAAGCTTTCTTT. Translation gives CASSEMAGEAFF. J is TRBJ1-1 and V is TRBV2; TRBD1 is a possible D gene (5 bases). V was cut by 2 bases and J by 8 bases, with 9 bases left in between. This CDR3 contains 12 residues. In germline, CDR1 is SNHLY, CDR2 FYNNEI.

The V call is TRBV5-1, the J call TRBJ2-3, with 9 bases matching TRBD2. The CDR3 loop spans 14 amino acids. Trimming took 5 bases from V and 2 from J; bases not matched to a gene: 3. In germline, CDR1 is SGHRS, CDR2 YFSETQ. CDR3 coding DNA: TGCGCCAGCAGGGAGCGGGGGGACACAGATACGCAGTATTTT. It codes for CASRERGDTDTQYF.

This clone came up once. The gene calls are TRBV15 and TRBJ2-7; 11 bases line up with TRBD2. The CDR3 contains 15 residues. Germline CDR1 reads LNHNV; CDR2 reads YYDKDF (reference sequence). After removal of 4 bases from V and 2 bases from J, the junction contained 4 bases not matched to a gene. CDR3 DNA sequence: TGTGCCACCAGCACCGGGACTAGCGGAACCTACGAGCAGTACTTC. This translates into CATSTGTSGTYEQYF.

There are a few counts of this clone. CDR3 amino acids: CASSLSGDSPLHF. CDR3 nucleotides: TGTGCCAGCAGCTTATCCGGAGATTCACCCCTCCACTTT. The chain links TRBV7-7 to TRBJ1-6; D call uncertain. Germline CDR1 SSHAT, CDR2 FNYEAQ (reference sequence). The CDR3 sequence is 13 residues long. Trimming cost V 2 bases and J 8 bases, with 7 bases left between them.

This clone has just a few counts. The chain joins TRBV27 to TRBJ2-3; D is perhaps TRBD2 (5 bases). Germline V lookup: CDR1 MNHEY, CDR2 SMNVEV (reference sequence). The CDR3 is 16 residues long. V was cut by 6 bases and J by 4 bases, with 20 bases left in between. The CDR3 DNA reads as TGTGCCAGCAGCACCTTCGCGATTCGAGGGCCAGATACGCAGTATTTT. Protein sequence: CASSTFAIRGPDTQYF.

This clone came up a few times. The CDR3, as DNA: TGCAGCGTTGAAAAAAAGACTCTTCAGTTCTTC. Encoded protein: CSVEKKTLQFF. The genes are TRBV29-1 and TRBJ2-1, with D unresolved. CDR3 size: 11 residues. Germline values: CDR1 SQVTM, CDR2 ANQGSEA. Trimming left V 2 bases short and J 13 bases short, with 12 bases between.

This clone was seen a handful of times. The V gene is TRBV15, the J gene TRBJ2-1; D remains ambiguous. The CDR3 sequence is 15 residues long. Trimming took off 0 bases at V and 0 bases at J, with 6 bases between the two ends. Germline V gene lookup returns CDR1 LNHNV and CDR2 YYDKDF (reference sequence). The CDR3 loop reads CATSRDMNSYNEQFF. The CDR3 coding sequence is TGTGCCACCAGCAGAGATATGAACTCCTACAATGAGCAGTTCTTC. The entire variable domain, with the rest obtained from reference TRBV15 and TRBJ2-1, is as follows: DAMVIQNPRYQVTQFGKPVTLSCSQTLNHNVMYWYQQKSSQAPKLLFHYYDKDFNNEADTPDNFQSRRPNTSFCFLDIRSPGLGDTAMYLCATSRDMNSYNEQFFGPGTRLTVL.

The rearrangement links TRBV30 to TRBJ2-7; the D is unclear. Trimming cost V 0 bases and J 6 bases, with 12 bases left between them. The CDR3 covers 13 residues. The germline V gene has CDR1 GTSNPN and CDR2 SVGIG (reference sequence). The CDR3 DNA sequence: TGTGCCTGGAGTGTACGGTCTCTAAGCGAGCAGTACGTC. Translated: CAWSVRSLSEQYV.

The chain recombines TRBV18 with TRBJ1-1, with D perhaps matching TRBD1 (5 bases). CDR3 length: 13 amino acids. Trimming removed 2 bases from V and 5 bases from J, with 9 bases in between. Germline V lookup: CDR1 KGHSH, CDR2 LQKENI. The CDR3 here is CASSPEGVTEAFF. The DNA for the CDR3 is TGTGCCAGCTCACCAGAAGGGGTGACTGAAGCTTTCTTT.

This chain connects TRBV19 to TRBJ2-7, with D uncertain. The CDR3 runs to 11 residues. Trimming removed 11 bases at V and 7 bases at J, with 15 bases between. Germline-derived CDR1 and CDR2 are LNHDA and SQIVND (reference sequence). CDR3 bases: TGTGCCTCCCCCGGACGTTGGGAGCAGTACTTC. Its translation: CASPGRWEQYF.

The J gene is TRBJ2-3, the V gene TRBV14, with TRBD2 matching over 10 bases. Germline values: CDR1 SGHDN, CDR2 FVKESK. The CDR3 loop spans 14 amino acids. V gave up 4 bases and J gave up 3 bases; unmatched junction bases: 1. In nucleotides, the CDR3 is TGTGCCAGCAGCCTACTAGCGGGAACAGATACGCAGTATTTT. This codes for CASSLLAGTDTQYF.

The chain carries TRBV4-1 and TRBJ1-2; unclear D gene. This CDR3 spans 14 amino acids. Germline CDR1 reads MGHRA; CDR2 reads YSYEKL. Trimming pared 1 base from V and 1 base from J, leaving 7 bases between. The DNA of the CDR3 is TGCGCCAGCAGCCAAGGCCCAGTTAACTATGGCTACACCTTC. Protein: CASSQGPVNYGYTF.

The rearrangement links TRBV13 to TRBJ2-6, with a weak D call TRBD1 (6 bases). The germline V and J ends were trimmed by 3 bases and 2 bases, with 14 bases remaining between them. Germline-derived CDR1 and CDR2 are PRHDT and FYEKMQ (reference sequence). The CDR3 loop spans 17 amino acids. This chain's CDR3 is CASSLAPGTTGANVLTF. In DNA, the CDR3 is TGTGCCAGCAGCTTGGCACCGGGGACAACTGGGGCCAACGTCCTGACTTTC.

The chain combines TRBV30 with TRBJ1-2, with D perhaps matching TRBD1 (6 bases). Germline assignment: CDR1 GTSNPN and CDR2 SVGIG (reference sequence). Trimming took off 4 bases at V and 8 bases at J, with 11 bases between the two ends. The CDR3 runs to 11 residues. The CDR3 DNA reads TGTGCCTGGATTGGGGGCGCGGGCTACACCTTC. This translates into CAWIGGAGYTF.

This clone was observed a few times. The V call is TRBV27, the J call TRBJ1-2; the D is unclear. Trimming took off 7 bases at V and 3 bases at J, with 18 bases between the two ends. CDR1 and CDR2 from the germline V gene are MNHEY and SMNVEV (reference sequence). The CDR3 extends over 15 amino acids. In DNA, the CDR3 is TGTGCCAGCACCTTCCGGGCAGGCGGATACTATGGCTACACCTTC. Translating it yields CASTFRAGGYYGYTF.

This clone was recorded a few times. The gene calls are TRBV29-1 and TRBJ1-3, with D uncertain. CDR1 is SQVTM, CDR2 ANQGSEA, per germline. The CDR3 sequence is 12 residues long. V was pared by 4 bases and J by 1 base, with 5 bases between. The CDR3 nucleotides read TGCAGCGTTGTACAGTCTGGAAACACCATATATTTT. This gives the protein CSVVQSGNTIYF.

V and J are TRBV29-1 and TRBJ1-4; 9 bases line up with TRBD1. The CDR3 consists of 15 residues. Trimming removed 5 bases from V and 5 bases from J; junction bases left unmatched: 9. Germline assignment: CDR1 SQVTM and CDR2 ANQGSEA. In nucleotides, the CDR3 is TGCAGCGTTATGACAGGGGGTCATCGGAATGAAAAACTGTTTTTT. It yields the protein CSVMTGGHRNEKLFF.

CDR3 DNA: TGTGCCAGCAGCTTCCGGACTACTAGCACAGATACGCAGTATTTT. Its protein is CASSFRTTSTDTQYF. The V gene is TRBV9, the J gene TRBJ2-3, with D possibly matching TRBD2 (6 bases). The V and J ends lost 4 bases and 0 bases respectively, with 12 bases between them. Germline CDR1 SGDLS, CDR2 YYNGEE. This CDR3 has 15 amino acids.

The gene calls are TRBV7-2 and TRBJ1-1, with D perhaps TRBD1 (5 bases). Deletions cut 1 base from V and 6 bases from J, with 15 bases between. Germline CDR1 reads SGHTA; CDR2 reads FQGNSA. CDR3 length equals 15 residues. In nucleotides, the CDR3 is TGTGCCAGCAGCTTAGGAGCAGGGCTCGGGTCTGAAGCTTTCTTT. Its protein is CASSLGAGLGSEAFF.